The sequence of this TCR beta chain was determined in a study of blood T cells in healthy people across ages. Primed by a sample-barcoded 5' primer and a J-beta primer mix, a second PCR proceeded for 7 to 11 cycles. Every cDNA molecule carried a tag from a template-switch adaptor bearing 12 random nucleotides. MiXCR, run by TCRdb on the 5' RACE reads, gives a single entry per CDR3 protein. The repertoire consists of hundreds of thousands of distinct CDR3 sequences, with about 56% occurring once and the leading ten covering under 30%. Many counts were recorded for this clonotype. The antigen remains unidentified. CDR3 length: 17 residues. V gave up 0 bases and J gave up 6 bases, with 17 bases separating them. Germline assignment: CDR1 LGHNA and CDR2 YSLEER. Findings and limits, study-wide: Researchers said unsorted PBMCs prevented a conclusive naive versus antigen-experienced comparison. Strong correlation was found linking TCR beta diversity to naive T cell percentage.

Donation came from healthy Caucasian individuals in Russia who were aged roughly 6 to 95. The receptor comes from a man between 40 and 49 years old in good health. The J gene is TRBJ2-2, the V gene TRBV4-3; TRBD1 might be the D (5 bases). Sequencing was carried out using blood. CDR3 residues: CASSQDPSDSSAGELFF. The CDR3 nucleotides are TGCGCCAGCAGCCAAGACCCTTCCGACAGTTCAGCCGGGGAGCTGTTTTTT.